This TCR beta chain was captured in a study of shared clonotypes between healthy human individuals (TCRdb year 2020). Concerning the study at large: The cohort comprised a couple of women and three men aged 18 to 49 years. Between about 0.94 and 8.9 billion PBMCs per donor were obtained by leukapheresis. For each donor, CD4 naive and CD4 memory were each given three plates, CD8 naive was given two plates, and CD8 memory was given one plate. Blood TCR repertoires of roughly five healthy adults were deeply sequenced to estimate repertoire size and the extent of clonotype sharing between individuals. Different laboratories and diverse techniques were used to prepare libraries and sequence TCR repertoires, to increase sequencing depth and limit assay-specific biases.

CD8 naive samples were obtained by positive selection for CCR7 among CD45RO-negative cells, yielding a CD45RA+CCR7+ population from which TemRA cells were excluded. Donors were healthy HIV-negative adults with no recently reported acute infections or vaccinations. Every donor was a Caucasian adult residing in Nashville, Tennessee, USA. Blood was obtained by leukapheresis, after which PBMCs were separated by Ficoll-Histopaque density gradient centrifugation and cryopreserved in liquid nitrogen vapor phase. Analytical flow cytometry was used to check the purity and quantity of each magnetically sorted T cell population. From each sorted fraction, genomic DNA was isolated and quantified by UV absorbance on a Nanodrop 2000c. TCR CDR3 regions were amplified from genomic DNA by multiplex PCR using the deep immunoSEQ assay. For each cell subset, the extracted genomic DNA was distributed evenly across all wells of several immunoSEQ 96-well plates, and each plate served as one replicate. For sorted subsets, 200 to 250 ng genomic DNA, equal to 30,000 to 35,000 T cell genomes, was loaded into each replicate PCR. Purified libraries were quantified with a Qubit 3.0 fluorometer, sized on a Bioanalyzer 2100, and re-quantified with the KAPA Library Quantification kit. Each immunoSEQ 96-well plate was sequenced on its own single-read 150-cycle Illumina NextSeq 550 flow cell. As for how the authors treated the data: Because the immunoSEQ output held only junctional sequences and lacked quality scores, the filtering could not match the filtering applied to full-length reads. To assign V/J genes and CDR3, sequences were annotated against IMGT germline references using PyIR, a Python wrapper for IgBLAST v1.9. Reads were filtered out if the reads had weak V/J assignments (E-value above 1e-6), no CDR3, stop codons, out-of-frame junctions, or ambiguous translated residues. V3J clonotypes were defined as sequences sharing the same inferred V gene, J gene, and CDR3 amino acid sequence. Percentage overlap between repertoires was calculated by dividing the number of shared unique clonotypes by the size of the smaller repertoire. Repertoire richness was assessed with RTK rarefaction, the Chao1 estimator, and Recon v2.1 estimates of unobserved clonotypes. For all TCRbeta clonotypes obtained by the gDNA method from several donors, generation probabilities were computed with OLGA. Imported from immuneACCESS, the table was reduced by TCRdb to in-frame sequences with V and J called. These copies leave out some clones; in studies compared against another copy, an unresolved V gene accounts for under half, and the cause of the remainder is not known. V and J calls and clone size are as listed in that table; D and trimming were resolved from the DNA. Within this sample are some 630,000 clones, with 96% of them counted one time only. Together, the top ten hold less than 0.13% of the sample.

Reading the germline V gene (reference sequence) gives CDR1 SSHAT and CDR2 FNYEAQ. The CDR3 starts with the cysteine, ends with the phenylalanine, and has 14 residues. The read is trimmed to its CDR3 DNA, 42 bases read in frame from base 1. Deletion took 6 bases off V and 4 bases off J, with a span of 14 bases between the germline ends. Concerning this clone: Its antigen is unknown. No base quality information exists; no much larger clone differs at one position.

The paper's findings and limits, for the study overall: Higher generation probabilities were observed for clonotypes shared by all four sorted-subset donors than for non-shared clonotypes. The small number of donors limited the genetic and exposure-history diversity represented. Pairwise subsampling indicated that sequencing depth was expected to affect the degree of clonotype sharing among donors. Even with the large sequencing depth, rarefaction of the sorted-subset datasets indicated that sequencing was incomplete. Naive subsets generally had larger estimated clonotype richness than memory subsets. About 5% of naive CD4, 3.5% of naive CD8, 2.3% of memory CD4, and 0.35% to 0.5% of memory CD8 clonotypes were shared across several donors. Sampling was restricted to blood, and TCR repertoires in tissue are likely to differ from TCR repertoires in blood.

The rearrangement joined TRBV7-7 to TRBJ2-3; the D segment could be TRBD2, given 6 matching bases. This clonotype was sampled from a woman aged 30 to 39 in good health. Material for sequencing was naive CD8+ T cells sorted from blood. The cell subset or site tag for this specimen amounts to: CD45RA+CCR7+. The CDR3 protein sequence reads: CASRKDYRADTQYF. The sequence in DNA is TGTGCCAGCAGGAAGGACTATCGTGCAGATACGCAGTATTTT.